Listed below are T cell receptor beta chains from one sample, sequenced in a study of cytomegalovirus exposure and HLA in healthy donors. The assay was immunoSEQ multiplex PCR, and TCRdb's table has in-frame clones only and misses some. The sample has under 200,000 clones; about 80% are singletons. Material for sequencing was PBMCs. The receptor source for this set is a woman aged 40 to 55 in good health and CMV-seronegative. The CDR3 runs from the conserved cysteine through the conserved F or W. Each record gives: D gene, V gene, clone size, CDR3 length, J gene, CDR3 protein, CDR3 DNA. D genes are given only for firm matches. Clone size is not always given. Where it is, it says once, few, many or a class for expanded clones.

D: TRBD1; V: TRBV5-4; size: once; length: 15; J: TRBJ1-2; CDR3: CASSPAGTGWNGYTF; DNA: TGTGCCAGCAGCCCCGCCGGGACAGGGTGGAATGGCTACACCTTC
D: .; V: TRBV9; size: .; length: 15; J: TRBJ1-3; CDR3: CASSASTGKGNTIYF; DNA: TGTGCCAGCAGCGCCTCAACAGGGAAGGGAAACACCATATATTTT
D: TRBD2; V: TRBV28; size: .; length: 15; J: TRBJ2-3; CDR3: CASRVAGGGEDTQYF; DNA: TGTGCCAGCAGGGTAGCGGGAGGTGGTGAAGATACGCAGTATTTT
D: .; V: TRBV13; size: .; length: 16; J: TRBJ1-5; CDR3: CASSLAGGVSNQPQHF; DNA: TGTGCCAGCAGCTTAGCGGGAGGGGTGAGCAATCAGCCCCAGCATTTT
D: .; V: TRBV6-1; size: few; length: 15; J: TRBJ1-6; CDR3: CASSEGSGPNSPLHF; DNA: TGTGCCAGCAGTGAAGGGTCAGGGCCTAATTCACCCCTCCACTTT
D: .; V: TRBV6-6; size: few; length: 14; J: TRBJ1-2; CDR3: CASSYSSGYYGYTF; DNA: TGTGCCAGCAGTTACTCGTCAGGTTACTATGGCTACACCTTC
D: .; V: TRBV29-1; size: .; length: 13; J: TRBJ2-1; CDR3: CSVGLSSYNEQFF; DNA: TGCAGCGTTGGCTTGAGCTCCTACAATGAGCAGTTCTTC
D: TRBD1; V: TRBV6-6; size: .; length: 16; J: TRBJ1-2; CDR3: CASSFGQGRGNYGYTF; DNA: TGTGCCAGCAGTTTCGGACAGGGAAGGGGAAACTATGGCTACACCTTC
D: .; V: TRBV4-3; size: .; length: 16; J: TRBJ1-4; CDR3: CASSQDLAGAREKLFF; DNA: TGCGCCAGCAGCCAAGATCTGGCGGGGGCGAGGGAAAAACTGTTTTTT
D: TRBD2; V: TRBV5-6; size: .; length: 15; J: TRBJ2-1; CDR3: CASSPLAGEYNEQFF; DNA: TGTGCCAGCAGCCCATTAGCGGGGGAGTACAATGAGCAGTTCTTC
D: .; V: TRBV25-1; size: .; length: 14; J: TRBJ1-5; CDR3: CASSESGSNQPQHF; DNA: TGTGCCAGCAGTGAATCAGGTAGCAATCAGCCCCAGCATTTT
D: .; V: TRBV5-6; size: .; length: 14; J: TRBJ2-3; CDR3: CASSPGEATDTQYF; DNA: TGTGCCAGCAGCCCCGGGGAGGCCACAGATACGCAGTATTTT
D: .; V: TRBV14; size: once; length: 17; J: TRBJ2-7; CDR3: CASSQDDPRQDSYEQYF; DNA: TGTGCCAGCAGCCAAGACGACCCCAGACAGGACTCCTACGAGCAGTACTTC
D: .; V: TRBV5-1; size: once; length: 14; J: TRBJ1-2; CDR3: CASSPRVDAGGYTF; DNA: TGCGCCAGCAGCCCGCGGGTGGATGCGGGCGGCTACACCTTC
D: TRBD1; V: TRBV6-1; size: .; length: 14; J: TRBJ2-1; CDR3: CASSMDRVVNEQFF; DNA: TGTGCCAGCAGCATGGACAGGGTTGTCAATGAGCAGTTCTTC